This T cell receptor (beta chain) was documented in a study of blood T cell repertoires in COVID-19. Overall study context: Acute and convalescent COVID-19 specimens originated in the United States, Italy and Spain. The analysed material was cDNA or gDNA that came from T cells, B-cell-depleted T cells, or PBMCs.

The CDR3 length is 15 residues. Germline values: CDR1 SEHNR, CDR2 FQNEAQ (reference sequence). The V gene lost 3 bases and the J gene lost 2 bases, with 13 bases spanning the gap. Authors' analysis steps: Estimation of nucleated cell counts relied on the amplification of reference gene primers. TCRdb's table, derived via immunoSEQ multiplex PCR, lists solely in-frame clones and lacks some. For V, J and clone size, that table is used; D and trimming come from the DNA. Found here are 85,000 to 100,000 clones, 80% of them singletons; the top ten hold about 8.1%. This clone was observed many times. This TCR was sampled from a man in his forties or fifties who had recovered from COVID-19. V usage is TRBV7-9 and J usage is TRBJ1-2, with D possibly TRBD1 on 5 matching bases. The sample taken for sequencing was peripheral blood. The CDR3 DNA follows: TGTGCCAGCAGCTTGGGGGGAACCCAAAACTATGGCTACACCTTC. Its protein product is CASSLGGTQNYGYTF.